The 3 T cell receptor beta chains in this list originate from one sample, sequenced in a study of lymphopenia after photon versus proton radiotherapy. Here immunoSEQ multiplex PCR was the method, and the copy in TCRdb shows in-frame clones only, minus some. Of around 15,000 clones in the sample, roughly nine tenths were seen once. The material was peripheral blood, obtained from a patient treated with proton-based radiotherapy. The receptors were gathered from an older woman with cholangiocarcinoma. Some clones in this sample may be carry-over from other donors' samples.

The CDR3 nucleotides read TGTGCAAGTCGCTTAACGCCGGTAAAACAGGGTAAAAACACTGAAGCTTTCTTT. It yields the protein CASRLTPVKQGKNTEAFF. The chain links TRBV12-2 to TRBJ1-1; TRBD1, the table's D call, was not compared with the DNA. TRBV12-2 is flagged as a pseudogene. This CDR3 region has 18 residues.

This clone was seen a few times. The chain has TRBV18 and TRBJ1-1; D is perhaps TRBD1 (5 bases). Germline V gene data show CDR1 as KGHSH and CDR2 as LQKENI. This CDR3 spans 15 amino acids. V was cut by 3 bases and J by 2 bases, with 13 bases left in between. The DNA of the CDR3 is TGTGCCAGCTCACCCCTGGGGGACGTTAACACTGAAGCTTTCTTT. Amino acids: CASSPLGDVNTEAFF.

The genes are TRBV5-5 and TRBJ2-7; TRBD1 agrees at 7 bases. Germline CDR1 and CDR2: SGHKS and YYEKEE (reference sequence). The CDR3 is 15 amino acids. After removal of 0 bases from V and 4 bases from J, the junction contained 7 bases not matched to a gene. The CDR3 nucleotides are TGTGCCAGCAGCTTGGCCTTGGGGACAGCTTACGAGCAGTACTTC. Its translation is CASSLALGTAYEQYF.